Sequencing of this TCR beta chain was carried out in a study of blood T cell repertoires in COVID-19. The repertoire was sequenced with immunoSEQ multiplex PCR; TCRdb's copy has only in-frame clones and lacks some. The sample has fewer than 350,000 clones, roughly 90% seen once. Germline lookup yields CDR1 GTSNPN and CDR2 SVGIG (reference sequence). The J segment lost 5 bases and the V segment lost 5 bases, leaving 8 bases of the junction unmatched. The CDR3 is 14 residues long. This TCR came from a man aged 35-49 years with acute or convalescent COVID-19. The gene calls are TRBV30 and TRBJ1-1; 10 positions match TRBD1. Sequenced sample: peripheral blood. The CDR3 region is CAWSRPGQGTEAFF. The CDR3 DNA reads TGTGCCTGGTCGCGGCCGGGACAGGGGACTGAAGCTTTCTTT.